This T cell receptor (beta chain) originates from a study of T cells in Graves' hyperthyroidism and ophthalmopathy. Study results and caveats: Blood also contained most expanded thyroid clonotypes above 0.001. In the analysis, a 13 V-J model separated ophthalmopathy from stable hyperthyroidism.

Graves' hyperthyroidism without ophthalmopathy progression within 18 months was termed stable. Using RNA transcripts as the source, TCR beta CDR3 regions were amplified. First-round RT-PCR with HTBI primers amplified the TCR CDR3 region. TCRdb passed the multiplex PCR reads through MiXCR, listing each CDR3 protein once. The sample records under 650,000 distinct CDR3 sequences, about a sixth being singletons. Of note for this clonotype: Its specificity is unknown. The junction and the germline gene differ at one end; a read error may be behind it.

CDR3 size: 16 residues. Looked up from germline, CDR1 is ENHRY and CDR2 is SYGVKD. The chain uses TRBV10-3 and TRBJ1-2; 8 bases are a match to TRBD1. This clonotype was sampled from a woman aged 30 to 39 with Graves' hyperthyroidism. The sequencing input was blood. The CDR3 loop reads CVITRHTGQGLYGYTF. The CDR3 DNA is TGTGTCATCACCCGCCATACTGGACAGGGCCTCTATGGCTACACCTTC.